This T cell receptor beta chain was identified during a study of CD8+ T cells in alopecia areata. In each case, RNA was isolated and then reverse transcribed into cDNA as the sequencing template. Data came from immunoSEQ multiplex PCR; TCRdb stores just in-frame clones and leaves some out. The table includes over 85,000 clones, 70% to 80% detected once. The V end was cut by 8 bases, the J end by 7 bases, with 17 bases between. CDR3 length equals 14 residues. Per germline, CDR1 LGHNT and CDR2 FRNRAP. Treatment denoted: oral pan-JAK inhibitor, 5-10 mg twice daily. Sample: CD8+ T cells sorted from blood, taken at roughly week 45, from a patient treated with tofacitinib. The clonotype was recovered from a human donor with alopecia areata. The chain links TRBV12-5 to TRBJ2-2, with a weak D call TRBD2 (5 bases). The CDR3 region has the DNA TGTGCTAGTTTTGCGGAGCTCGGGGACGGGGAGCTGTTTTTT. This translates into CASFAELGDGELFF.